The 19 T cell receptor beta chains presented below share a single source sample, sequenced in a study of blood T cell repertoires in COVID-19. This table comes from immunoSEQ multiplex PCR, and its TCRdb copy is limited to in-frame clones, with some not included. The data contain about 360,000 clones, 86% of them seen just once; the ten biggest clones take up just over 7%. The material sequenced was peripheral blood. Source of these receptors: an older woman with COVID-19, enrolled during active disease.

The rearrangement links TRBV14 to TRBJ2-7; 8 nucleotides line up with TRBD1. The germline V gene encodes CDR1 SGHDN and CDR2 FVKESK. The V gene end was trimmed by 3 bases and the J gene end by 0 bases; junction bases not matched to a gene: 4. This CDR3 is 15 amino acids long. Here the CDR3 DNA reads TGTGCCAGCAGCCACGGACAGGGTCTCTCCTACGAGCAGTACTTC. As protein: CASSHGQGLSYEQYF.

The J gene is TRBJ1-4, the V gene TRBV19; 11 nucleotides line up with TRBD1. The CDR3 length is 14 residues. CDR1 and CDR2 (germline): LNHDA, SQIVND (reference sequence). Losses at the gene ends were 7 bases for V and 8 bases for J; bases not matched to a gene: 6. The chain's CDR3 is CASIKGTGGEKLFF. The CDR3, as DNA: TGTGCCAGTATTAAAGGGACAGGGGGAGAAAAACTGTTTTTT.

J is TRBJ2-1 and V is TRBV6-5; D not certain. CDR1 is MNHEY, CDR2 SVGAGI, per germline. Trimming stripped 0 bases from V and 6 bases from J, with 9 bases between. This CDR3 is 14 amino acids long. Written as DNA, the CDR3 is TGTGCCAGCAGTTACTCGATCTACCGCAATGAGCAGTTCTTC. As protein: CASSYSIYRNEQFF.

This clone came up once. V and J are TRBV19 and TRBJ1-1; no firm D call. The CDR3 contains 13 residues. Trimming took 2 bases from V and 5 from J, leaving 9 bases between them. Per germline, CDR1 LNHDA and CDR2 SQIVND (reference sequence). CDR3 bases: TGTGCCAGTAGTATATGGGCAGGAACTGAAGCTTTCTTT. Translated, it gives CASSIWAGTEAFF.

V is TRBV7-9 and J is TRBJ1-1; D perhaps matches TRBD1 (6 bases). This CDR3 comprises 13 residues. Germline V CDR1 and CDR2: SEHNR, FQNEAQ (reference sequence). Trimming cost V 4 bases and J 1 base, with 7 bases left between them. The CDR3 DNA reads as TGTGCCAGCAGCTCGACAGGGAACACTGAAGCTTTCTTT. Translation gives CASSSTGNTEAFF.

The CDR3 here is CASSLEGHTTEAFF. CDR3 sequence (DNA): TGCGCCAGCAGCTTGGAGGGACATACCACTGAAGCTTTCTTT. The chain combines TRBV5-1 with TRBJ1-1; D might be TRBD1 (6 bases). Germline CDR1 is SGHRS and CDR2 is YFSETQ. V gave up 0 bases and J gave up 4 bases, with 10 bases separating them. The CDR3 runs 14 residues.

This rearrangement joins TRBV11-3 to TRBJ2-2; the match to TRBD2 covers 11 bases. The CDR3 is 17 residues long. Germline trimming cut 3 bases from V and 1 base from J; bases unmatched to any gene: 4. Germline V CDR1 and CDR2: SGHNT, YENEEA. The DNA of the CDR3 is TGTGCCAGCAGCTTGCAGACTAGCGGGGTGAACACCGGGGAGCTGTTTTTT. It specifies CASSLQTSGVNTGELFF.

This clone has a handful of counts. V and J are TRBV7-9 and TRBJ2-1, with D possibly being TRBD1 (6 bases). With 5 bases removed from V and 7 bases from J, the gap between germline ends came to 15 bases. Germline lookup yields CDR1 SEHNR and CDR2 FQNEAQ (reference sequence). The CDR3 spans 14 residues. The CDR3 here is CASSPTQGWNEQFF. In DNA, the CDR3 is TGTGCCAGCAGCCCGACACAGGGTTGGAATGAGCAGTTCTTC.

The rearrangement links TRBV5-4 to TRBJ2-3; D is unresolved. Trimming left V 3 bases short and J 2 bases short, with 10 bases between. The CDR3 loop spans 14 amino acids. Germline assignment: CDR1 SGHNT and CDR2 YYREEE (reference sequence). CDR3 bases: TGTGCCAGCAGCTCCGCGGTGGACACAGATACGCAGTATTTT. This sequence encodes CASSSAVDTDTQYF.

The rearrangement uses TRBV27 and TRBJ1-2, with D possibly TRBD1 on 6 matching bases. V was trimmed by 3 bases and J by 3 bases, leaving 11 bases between them. The germline CDR1 and CDR2 sequences are MNHEY and SMNVEV (reference sequence). The CDR3 totals 14 residues. CDR3 DNA sequence: TGTGCCAGCAGTTTCTCACAGGGCTACTATGGCTACACCTTC. Translation: CASSFSQGYYGYTF.

V usage is TRBV4-1 and J usage is TRBJ2-3, with 14 bases lining up with TRBD2. J lost 4 bases, V lost 4 bases, and 7 bases had no gene match. Per the germline V gene, CDR1 is MGHRA and CDR2 is YSYEKL. The CDR3 sequence is 17 residues long. The CDR3 sequence: CASSRGLAGASADTQYF. For the CDR3, the DNA is TGCGCCAGCAGCCGGGGACTAGCGGGGGCCTCGGCAGATACGCAGTATTTT.

V gene TRBV2 combines with J gene TRBJ2-7, with TRBD2 as a possible D gene (5 bases). V was shortened by 3 bases and J by 3 bases, with 9 bases between the two germline ends. The CDR3 is 13 residues long. From germline, CDR1 is SNHLY and CDR2 FYNNEI. CDR3 in amino acids: CASSDVASYEQYF. In DNA, the CDR3 is TGTGCCAGCAGTGACGTAGCGAGCTACGAGCAGTACTTC.

This clone showed up just once. V gene TRBV18 combines with J gene TRBJ1-3, with TRBD1 as a possible D gene (6 bases). In germline, CDR1 is KGHSH, CDR2 LQKENI. The CDR3 is 16 residues long. V lost 3 bases and J 0 bases, leaving 12 bases between the germline ends. The CDR3 here is CASSPRTANSGNTIYF. DNA of the CDR3: TGTGCCAGCTCACCGAGGACAGCTAACTCTGGAAACACCATATATTTT.

The chain joins TRBV5-1 to TRBJ1-1; D is perhaps TRBD1 (5 bases). Per germline, CDR1 SGHRS and CDR2 YFSETQ. The CDR3 runs 13 residues. Trimming removed 3 bases at V and 3 bases at J, with 9 bases between. The DNA of the CDR3 is TGCGCCAGCAGCTCGGAGGGGTACACTGAAGCTTTCTTT. Encoded protein: CASSSEGYTEAFF.

J is TRBJ2-1 and V is TRBV6-5; 7 bases line up with TRBD2. This CDR3 spans 14 amino acids. Germline V lookup: CDR1 MNHEY, CDR2 SVGAGI. V dropped 5 bases and J dropped 7; count of bases not matched to a gene: 8. As DNA, the CDR3 is TGTGCCAGCAGTAGCGGGGAATGGGGAAATGAGCAGTTCTTC. Translating it yields CASSSGEWGNEQFF.

Regarding this clone: In the same sample, other DNA sequences code for this CDR3. V and J are TRBV6-5 and TRBJ1-2, with D unresolved. V lost 0 bases to trimming and J lost 4 bases, with 9 bases between them. This CDR3 comprises 14 residues. Germline assignment: CDR1 MNHEY and CDR2 SVGAGI. DNA of the CDR3: TGTGCCAGCAGTTACTCGACCGGCGGCTATGGCTACACCTTC. Translated, it gives CASSYSTGGYGYTF.

The rearrangement uses TRBV7-9 and TRBJ2-1, with D possibly TRBD1 on 5 matching bases. Germline V gene lookup returns CDR1 SEHNR and CDR2 FQNEAQ (reference sequence). The CDR3 spans 11 residues. The germline V and J ends were trimmed by 5 bases and 15 bases, with 14 bases remaining between them. CDR3 sequence (DNA): TGTGCCAGCAGCCTCTGGCAGGGTCTGTTCTTC. Amino acids: CASSLWQGLFF.

The genes are TRBV4-3 and TRBJ1-1; D is unclear. In germline, CDR1 is LGHNA, CDR2 YSLEER. CDR3 size: 15 residues. Deletions cut 0 bases from V and 6 bases from J, with 14 bases between. The CDR3 DNA is TGCGCCAGCAGCCAAGATCTCGCGGGCATTTCTGAAGCTTTCTTT. It codes for CASSQDLAGISEAFF.

This chain joins TRBV5-1 and TRBJ2-7, with 8 bases aligning to TRBD2. Trimming removed 4 bases from V and 5 bases from J; junction bases left unmatched: 8. This CDR3 has 14 residues. CDR1 SGHRS and CDR2 YFSETQ come from the germline V gene. The CDR3 sequence: CASSPGTGGNEQYF. CDR3 sequence (DNA): TGCGCCAGCAGCCCTGGGACGGGGGGGAACGAGCAGTACTTC.